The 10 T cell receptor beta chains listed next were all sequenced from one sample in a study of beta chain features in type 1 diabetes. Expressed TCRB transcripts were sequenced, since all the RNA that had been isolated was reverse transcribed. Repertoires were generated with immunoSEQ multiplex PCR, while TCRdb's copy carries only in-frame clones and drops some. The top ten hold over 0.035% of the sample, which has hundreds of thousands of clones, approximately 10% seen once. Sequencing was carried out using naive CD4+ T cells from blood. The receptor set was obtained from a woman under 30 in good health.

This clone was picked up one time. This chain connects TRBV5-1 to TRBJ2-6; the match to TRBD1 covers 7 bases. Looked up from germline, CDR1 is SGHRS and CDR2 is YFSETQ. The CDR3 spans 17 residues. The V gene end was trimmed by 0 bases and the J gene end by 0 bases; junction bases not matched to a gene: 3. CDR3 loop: CASSLAGQSSGANVLTF. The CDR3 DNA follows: TGCGCCAGCAGCTTGGCGGGACAGAGCTCTGGGGCCAACGTCCTGACTTTC.

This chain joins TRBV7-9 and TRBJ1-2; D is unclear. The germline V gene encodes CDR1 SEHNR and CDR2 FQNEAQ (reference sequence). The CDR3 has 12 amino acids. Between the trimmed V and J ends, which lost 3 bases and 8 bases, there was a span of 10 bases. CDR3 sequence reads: CASSLESGGYTF. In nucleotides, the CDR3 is TGTGCCAGCAGCTTGGAATCCGGGGGCTACACCTTC.

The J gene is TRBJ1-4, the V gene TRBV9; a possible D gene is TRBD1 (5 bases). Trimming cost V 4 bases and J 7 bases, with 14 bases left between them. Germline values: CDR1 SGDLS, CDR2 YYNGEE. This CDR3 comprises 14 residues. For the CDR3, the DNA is TGTGCCAGCAGCAAAGGGACGAAGGGTGAAAAACTGTTTTTT. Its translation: CASSKGTKGEKLFF.

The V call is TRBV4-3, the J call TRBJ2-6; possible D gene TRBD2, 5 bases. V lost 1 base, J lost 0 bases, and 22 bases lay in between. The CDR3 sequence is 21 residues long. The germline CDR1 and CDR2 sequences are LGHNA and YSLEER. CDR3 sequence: CASSQGTSSRGSPSGANVLTF. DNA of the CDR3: TGCGCCAGCAGCCAAGGGACGAGCTCACGGGGTTCACCCTCTGGGGCCAACGTCCTGACTTTC.

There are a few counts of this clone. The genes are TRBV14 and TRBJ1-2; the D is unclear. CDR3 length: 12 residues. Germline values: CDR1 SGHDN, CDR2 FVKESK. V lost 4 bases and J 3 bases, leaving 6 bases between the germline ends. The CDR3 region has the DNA TGTGCCAGCAGCCCCTCAGACTATGGCTACACCTTC. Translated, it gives CASSPSDYGYTF.

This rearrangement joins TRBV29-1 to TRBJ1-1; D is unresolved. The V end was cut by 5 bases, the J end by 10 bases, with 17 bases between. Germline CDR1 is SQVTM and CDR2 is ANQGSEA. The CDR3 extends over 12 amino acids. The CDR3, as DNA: TGCAGCGTTCCCGGCTCTGGTTCAAGAGCTTTCTTT. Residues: CSVPGSGSRAFF.

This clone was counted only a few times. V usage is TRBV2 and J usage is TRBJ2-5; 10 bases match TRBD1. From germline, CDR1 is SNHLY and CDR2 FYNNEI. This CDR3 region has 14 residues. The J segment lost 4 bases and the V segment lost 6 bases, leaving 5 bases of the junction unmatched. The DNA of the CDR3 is TGTGCCAGCAGGCCGCGGACAGGGGGAGAGACCCAGTACTTC. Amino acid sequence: CASRPRTGGETQYF.

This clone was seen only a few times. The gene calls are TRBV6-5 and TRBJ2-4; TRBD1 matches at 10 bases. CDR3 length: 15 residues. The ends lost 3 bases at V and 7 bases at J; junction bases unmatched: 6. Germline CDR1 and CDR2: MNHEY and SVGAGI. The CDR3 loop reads CASSYSGTGVNIQYF. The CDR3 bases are TGTGCCAGCAGTTATTCCGGGACAGGGGTTAACATTCAGTACTTC.

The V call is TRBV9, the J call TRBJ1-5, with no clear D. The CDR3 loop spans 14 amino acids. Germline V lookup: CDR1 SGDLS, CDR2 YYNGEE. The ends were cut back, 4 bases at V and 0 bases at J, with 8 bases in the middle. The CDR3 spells CASSRTTSNQPQHF. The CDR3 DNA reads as TGTGCCAGCAGCCGGACTACTAGCAATCAGCCCCAGCATTTT.

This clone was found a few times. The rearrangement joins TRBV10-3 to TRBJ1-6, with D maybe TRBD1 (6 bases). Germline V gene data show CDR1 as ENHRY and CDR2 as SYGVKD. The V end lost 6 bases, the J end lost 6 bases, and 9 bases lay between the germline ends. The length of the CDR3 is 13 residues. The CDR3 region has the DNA TGTGCCATCAGCGGACAGAGTAATTCACCCCTCCACTTT. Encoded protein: CAISGQSNSPLHF.